This TCR beta chain was identified during a study of blood T cell repertoires in COVID-19. Study in general: Acute and convalescent COVID-19 samples came from the United States, Italy and Spain. PBMCs, B-cell-depleted T cells, or T cells were the source of the cDNA or gDNA that made up the material.

This CDR3 has 17 amino acids. Germline values: CDR1 SGDLS, CDR2 YYNGEE. Trimming took 0 bases from V and 0 from J; bases not matched to a gene: 5. Study processing details: Estimates of nucleated cell counts were drawn from the amplification of reference gene primers. TCRdb keeps only in-frame clones here, not all; method: immunoSEQ multiplex PCR. V and J calls and clone size come straight from that table; D and trimming were deduced from the DNA. Of some 290,000 clones listed, 83% are singletons. V is TRBV9 and J is TRBJ2-7; 11 bases are a match to TRBD1. This sequence originates from a man in his sixties who had recovered from COVID-19. The sequenced sample consisted of peripheral blood. The CDR3 protein is CASSVVGTGGSSYEQYF. The CDR3 DNA is TGTGCCAGCAGCGTAGTTGGGACAGGGGGTTCCTCCTACGAGCAGTACTTC.